This T cell receptor (beta chain) was profiled in a study of blood T cells in healthy people across ages. Study at large: Template switching recovered approximately one barcoded beta molecule for every two T cells. Findings and caveats of the study: With donor CMV status unknown, expanded clonotype changes were possibly confounded. When set beside aged donors, long-lived donors presented more naive CD4+ cells and higher diversity.

The second PCR ran about 6 to 12 cycles with a sample-barcoded 5' primer and J-beta primers. MiXCR, applied by TCRdb to the 5' RACE reads, yields one record per CDR3 protein. The table has about 1.4 million distinct CDR3 sequences, approximately 59% seen once. About this clonotype itself: Its target is not known.

Sequencing was carried out using blood. The TCR was taken from a man aged 18 to 29 in good health.

CDR3 residues: CSAYSGPPNEQFF. DNA for the CDR3: TGCAGTGCCTATAGCGGACCACCAAATGAGCAGTTCTTC. The chain combines TRBV20-1 with TRBJ2-1; weak D call: TRBD2 (6 bases). Germline CDR1 DFQATT, CDR2 SNEGSKA (reference sequence). The CDR3 length is 13 residues. Trimming removed 6 bases at V and 7 bases at J, with 16 bases between.